This TCR beta chain was profiled in a study of blood T cell repertoires in COVID-19. Across the whole study: Donors in the United States, Italy and Spain gave samples during acute or convalescent COVID-19.

The participants were between about 18 and 90 years old and came from under 25 US areas. The CDR3 loop spans 13 amino acids. V lost 5 bases and J lost 8, with 15 bases in between. The germline gives CDR1 SGHVS, CDR2 FNYEAQ. In the original processing: Quantification of nucleated cells was approximated via reference gene primer amplification. Clones were sequenced by immunoSEQ multiplex PCR, and TCRdb holds only the in-frame ones, with some missing. Clone size and the V and J calls come from that table; the DNA yielded D and trimming. This table holds approximately 470,000 clones, about nine tenths found once.

The sequenced sample consisted of PBMCs or T cells enriched from blood (not recorded which). The clonotype comes from a woman younger than 35 who had recovered from COVID-19. V and J are TRBV7-6 and TRBJ1-2, with D possibly matching TRBD1 (6 bases). CDR3 sequence reads: CASSEWGGRGYTF. Written as DNA, the CDR3 is TGTGCCAGCAGCGAGTGGGGGGGGCGAGGCTACACCTTC.